This T cell receptor (beta chain) emerged from a study of cytomegalovirus exposure and HLA in healthy donors (dated by TCRdb to the late 2010s). With respect to the entire study: An earlier analysis of roughly 610 of the donors reported 250 to 350 Gb of sequence data and 117 million unique TCR beta sequences obtained from some 170 million T cells. Using immunosequencing, the study profiled T cell repertoires from some 670 subjects and related those repertoires to cytomegalovirus serostatus. A separate validation cohort of some 130 different subjects was used in addition to the 666-subject first cohort. The study aimed to test whether signatures of past pathogen exposure could be identified by cataloging public T cell receptors. To predict cytomegalovirus infection status, the study combined high-throughput TCR immunosequencing, statistical association of individual TCRs with disease status, and machine learning. Donor age, sex, ethnicity and CMV serostatus were collected together with the repertoire data. On average, about 240,000 unique TCR beta nucleotide sequences were sequenced per donor among 398 genotyped donors of the cohort, with 15% to 20% of those sequences being non-productive. The number of typed donors differed by locus: 629-630 for A, B, C, DRB1 and DQB1; 522 for DQA1; 606 for DPA1; and 450 to 480 for DPB1. All discovery cohort repertoires had been generated using a single sequencing platform. To decide whether each TCR beta V gene segment behaved as functional or pseudogenic, an earlier analysis of some 600 of the donors relied on high-throughput TCR beta sequencing. Among the roughly 430 genotyped donors, approximately 81% belonged to the genetic ancestry cluster associated with self-reported Caucasian donors. Rather than drawing on any new phenotypic data, the later analysis identified candidate immune exposures from TCR beta sequences and the way those sequences occurred across donors. A later analysis re-examined previously published TCR beta repertoires from 600 to 700 donors and added high-resolution HLA genotyping to investigate patterns of TCR occurrence. Class I and class II HLA loci were covered by the typing at four-digit resolution. A later genetic analysis used genome-wide SNP genotypes for about 65% of the 666 donors, treating that subset as a discovery cohort. Approximately 310 gigabases of sequencing data and around 80 million unique TCR sequences made up an early release that covered approximately 700 HLA-typed donors. Roughly 5 DR-DQ haplotypes were handled as single units for association and clustering because linkage in the cohort was strong.

Points the paper makes about the study in general: Because HLA typing was missing for some donors at each locus, association tests included only the typed subset. In an earlier analysis of fewer than 750 of the donors, most TCR beta V segments were observed in productive rearrangements about 87% or about 30% of the time, broadly matching IMGT annotations. Compared with the approximately 710-donor mean, donors in an Asian-associated ancestry cluster had fewer N-insertions in productive TCRs, according to a later genetic analysis. A later analysis found that HLA-associated TCR beta chains were more clonally expanded and had lower generation probabilities than equally common non-associated chains. The cohort was sequenced for TCR beta chains only, and without alpha or paired-chain data the features that could be detected were limited. A later analysis found that TCR association rates varied across HLA loci, with DRB1 alleles showing the most associated TCRs and HLA-C alleles the fewest. In a later analysis, several top co-occurrence clusters were reported to appear linked to parvovirus B19, influenza, CMV and Epstein-Barr virus. Linkage disequilibrium might explain the correlated functional status among segregating V segments, but an unknown experimental factor could not be ruled out. It was suggested by the authors that the approach could potentially be generalized to other disease states and immunological phenotypes. When HLA alleles, especially DR and DQ, strongly co-occurred, TCR associations were difficult to assign to individual alleles. Roughly 17 rarely observed V segments, including chromosome 9 orphons, were excluded from the earlier analysis of approximately 500 of the donors because counts were too low. Sequencing depth was assumed to be roughly uniform across donors in the presence/absence analyses, though that assumption may not hold. In a later analysis, most CMV-associated TCR beta chains were found to appear HLA-restricted, with HLA associations seemingly driven largely by CMV exposure. A further reported finding was that TCR beta sequences accurately predicted the HLA-A and HLA-B alleles for most subjects in the first cohort. Most TCR sequences were observed very rarely across donors, whereas some public TCRs were present in many individuals. In vitro tests confirmed that a few of the cytomegalovirus-associated TCR beta chains recognize cytomegalovirus antigens. At a false discovery rate of 0.05, a later analysis linked some 18,000 TCR beta sequences to specific HLA alleles. A cluster of highly shared sequence variants was judged likely to be a technical artifact of the sequencing pipeline. In both the original and validation cohorts, the classifier was reported to diagnose cytomegalovirus status with high specificity and sensitivity. Immune exposure information for the cohort was limited to CMV serostatus. The study gave a list of 150 to 200 TCR beta chains associated with cytomegalovirus. An association between a missense DCLRE1C variant and V-gene and J-gene trimming of TCR beta chains was found in a later genetic analysis and replicated in an independent cohort. Some IMGT-functional V segments, including TRBV6-2 and TRBV6-3, could not be told apart with the 87-base-pair reads, so those segments were excluded.

Comment on this clone: The specificity of this receptor is unknown. No DNA is shown, since the ends of the CDR3 on it are uncertain; the CDR3 is the one TCRdb lists.

The cohort was made up of approximately 670 healthy bone marrow donors. Cohort members were all nominally healthy when sampled, although unrecorded immune exposures were likely present. The donor was CMV seropositive and belonged to the group of 250 to 300 seropositive cohort members. A peripheral blood sample was provided by each donor, and peripheral blood mononuclear cells were used for TCR beta sequencing. Genomic DNA extraction from the blood cell samples was performed with the Qiagen DNeasy Blood Extraction Kit. From a lookup of the germline V gene, CDR1 and CDR2 are MDHEN and SYDVKM. Reading from cysteine to phenylalanine, the CDR3 counts 15 amino acids. Library prep was done by the immunoSEQ multiplex PCR assay. The multiplex PCR relied on a mix of 60 forward primers for TCR Vbeta segments and 13 reverse primers for TCR Jbeta segments. A multiplex PCR assay on genomic DNA amplified the CDR3 region of rearranged TCR beta genes. The amplified TCR beta libraries were sequenced on the Illumina HiSeq System as 87-base-pair reads. Under the source paper's analysis protocol: Across the 500 to 700 repertoires, a later analysis counted roughly 77 million unique TCR beta chains, about 10 million of which were shared by at least two donors. To remove PCR and sequencing errors, raw reads were error-corrected and collapsed into unique sequences using a nearest-neighbor algorithm that merged closely related sequences. CDR3 sequences were aligned to IMGT reference sequences to assign V, D and J gene segments. For a sequence to be retained, a match of at least six nucleotides was required to both a V gene segment and a J gene segment. A rearrangement was called productive if the CDR3 had no stop codons and remained in frame with V and J, and every other rearrangement was called non-productive. Following IMGT convention, CDR3 was defined as the stretch from the second conserved V-encoded cysteine up to the conserved J-encoded phenylalanine. In an earlier analysis of around 540 of the donors, sequences lacking an unambiguous match to a single V gene segment were excluded. An earlier analysis of roughly 590 of the donors called V segments functional above 56.7% productive rearrangements and segregating when the between-donor standard deviation exceeded 5%. To diagnose cytomegalovirus status from the catalog of TCR beta chain sequences, a statistical classification framework was built. A later analysis assigned V and J genes by comparing TCR nucleotide sequences with IMGT/GENE-DB human TR gene sequences. A later analysis assigned CDR3 sequences and most-parsimonious VDJ recombination scenarios with the TCRdist pipeline. A later analysis defined each TCR beta chain by its CDR3 amino acid sequence plus V-gene family, and excluded reads lacking a unique V-gene family. In a later analysis, some 600 highly shared, low-generation-probability nucleotide sequences were removed to address suspected cross-contamination and a sequencing artifact. For each public chain, a later analysis derived a clonal expansion index from normalized ranks of inferred template counts within each repertoire. In a later analysis, generation probabilities were computed using a VDJ recombination model fitted to out-of-frame rearrangements, and the results were checked against IGoR. In a later analysis, TCR-TCR, TCR-HLA and TCR-CMV co-occurrence was scored with hypergeometric tests, and a repertoire-size bias correction was applied to TCR pairs. To estimate false discovery rates, a later analysis permuted the HLA or CMV assignments 20 times. In a later analysis, co-occurring TCRs were grouped using DBSCAN, with TCRdist sequence similarity added in when clustering inside HLA-allele-positive subsets. Repertoires with fewer than 30,000 or more than 120,000 public chains, plus five repertoires with anomalous nucleotide sharing, were excluded from co-occurrence clustering. As stored in TCRdb, this immuneACCESS dataset retains in-frame rearrangements with V and J assigned. A fraction of the clones does not appear; measured against another copy, unresolved V genes explain less than half of the discrepancy, and the remainder lacks a known reason. V, J and clone size are taken as reported in that table, and D and trimming were inferred from the DNA itself. The table for this sample lists about 160,000 clones; 84% of them were counted only once. The ten most abundant clones make up 5% to 7.5% of the sample.

This clonotype originated in a man aged 45-60 years in good health and CMV-seropositive. The sequence links TRBV28 to TRBJ2-5; whether TRBD2, the table's D call, matches the DNA was not checked. Sample: PBMCs. CDR3 protein: CASSSSGVPQETQYF.